These 28 T cell receptor beta chains were sequenced from one sample in a study of cytomegalovirus exposure and HLA in healthy donors. PCR involved 60 Vbeta and 13 Jbeta primers. Generated by immunoSEQ multiplex PCR, the TCRdb table keeps only in-frame clones and is missing some. This sample has 100,000 to 150,000 clones, with around 76% found just once. The sample comprised PBMCs. These receptors were taken from a woman aged 50 to 60 in good health and CMV-seronegative.

The table lists this clone with a few counts. J is TRBJ1-4 and V is TRBV13, with 10 bases fitting TRBD1. Looked up from germline, CDR1 is PRHDT and CDR2 is FYEKMQ (reference sequence). With 5 bases clipped from V and 5 bases from J, the junction kept 8 bases outside the gene matches. The CDR3 runs 16 residues. CDR3 nucleotide sequence: TGTGCCAGCAGCCTCCGGACAGGGGGTTACAATGAAAAACTGTTTTTT. As protein: CASSLRTGGYNEKLFF.

V is TRBV7-2 and J is TRBJ2-2; 8 bases match TRBD1. V trimming: 6 bases; J trimming: 4 bases; junction bases outside the gene matches: 7. CDR1 SGHTA and CDR2 FQGNSA come from the germline V gene. The CDR3 extends over 15 amino acids. CDR3 protein: CASRQDRELTGELFF. The CDR3 region has the DNA TGTGCCAGCAGGCAGGACAGGGAGCTCACCGGGGAGCTGTTTTTT.

CDR3 sequence: CSVGQLAGPGGELFF. CDR3 DNA sequence: TGCAGCGTCGGGCAACTAGCGGGACCCGGCGGGGAGCTGTTTTTT. This chain uses TRBV29-1 with TRBJ2-2; 10 bases are shared with TRBD2. Germline V gives CDR1 SQVTM, CDR2 ANQGSEA. The CDR3 is 15 amino acids. V shed 6 bases and J 7 bases; nucleotides not matched to a gene: 11.

This clone was recorded once. V usage is TRBV7-2 and J usage is TRBJ1-5; weak D call: TRBD1 (6 bases). Trimming cost V 2 bases and J 7 bases, with 12 bases left between them. CDR3 size: 14 residues. From germline, CDR1 is SGHTA and CDR2 FQGNSA. The CDR3 coding sequence is TGTGCCAGCAGCTTATCACAGGGCGGACAGCCCCAGCATTTT. This gives the protein CASSLSQGGQPQHF.

V usage is TRBV6-5 and J usage is TRBJ2-7; TRBD2 might be the D (8 bases). This CDR3 spans 16 amino acids. V lost 1 base to trimming and J lost 3 bases, with 16 bases between them. Germline CDR1 is MNHEY and CDR2 is SVGAGI. Here the CDR3 reads CASSYFVGRGLYEQYF. The CDR3 nucleotides are TGTGCCAGCAGTTACTTTGTCGGGAGGGGGCTCTACGAGCAGTACTTC.

The chain has TRBV7-9 and TRBJ2-3; 7 nucleotides line up with TRBD1. This CDR3 has 15 amino acids. The V segment lost 5 bases and the J segment 7 bases; nucleotides outside the gene matches: 12. Per germline, CDR1 SEHNR and CDR2 FQNEAQ (reference sequence). The CDR3: CASSPRDRAPHTQYF. For the CDR3, the DNA is TGTGCCAGCAGCCCCAGAGACAGGGCCCCTCATACGCAGTATTTT.

The chain uses TRBV10-3 and TRBJ2-1; 8 bases agree with TRBD2. Germline V gene data show CDR1 as ENHRY and CDR2 as SYGVKD. J was trimmed by 9 bases and V by 2 bases; bases with no gene match: 6. This CDR3 has 14 residues. CDR3 nucleotide sequence: TGTGCCATCAGTGAGGCCATCGGGGGGGGTGAGCAGTTCTTC. Translated: CAISEAIGGGEQFF.

The CDR3, as DNA: TGTGCCAGCAGACCGACCGGGACACCAAGCACAGATACGCAGTATTTT. Amino acid sequence: CASRPTGTPSTDTQYF. The gene calls are TRBV28 and TRBJ2-3, with a possible D match to TRBD1 (6 bases). Trimming stripped 6 bases from V and 0 bases from J, with 16 bases between. Germline V gives CDR1 MDHEN, CDR2 SYDVKM. The CDR3 runs to 16 residues. Together with reference TRBV28 and TRBJ2-3, the CDR3 gives the full variable domain: DVKVTQSSRYLVKRTGEKVFLECVQDMDHENMFWYRQDPGLGLRLIYFSYDVKMKEKGDIPEGYSVSREKKERFSLILESASTNQTSMYLCASRPTGTPSTDTQYFGPGTRLTVL.

This clone was found once. The V and J genes are TRBV7-2 and TRBJ2-7; 9 bases agree with TRBD1. Trimming removed 3 bases from V and 3 bases from J; junction bases left unmatched: 3. The CDR3 contains 14 residues. Germline loops: CDR1 SGHTA, CDR2 FQGNSA. The CDR3 bases are TGTGCCAGCAGCTTCGGGGACAGGGTCTACGAGCAGTACTTC. It translates to CASSFGDRVYEQYF.

The gene calls are TRBV7-2 and TRBJ1-2; D gene unclear. CDR1 SGHTA and CDR2 FQGNSA come from the germline V gene. This CDR3 has 14 residues. The V and J ends lost 1 base and 2 bases respectively, with 8 bases between them. CDR3 sequence (DNA): TGTGCCAGCAGCTTAGGCCCACGGAACTATGGCTACACCTTC. The encoded protein is CASSLGPRNYGYTF.

The chain combines TRBV18 with TRBJ1-4; possibly TRBD1 for D (5 bases). Trimming pared 1 base from V and 12 bases from J, leaving 15 bases between. This CDR3 has 14 amino acids. Per the germline V gene, CDR1 is KGHSH and CDR2 is LQKENI. The DNA of the CDR3 is TGTGCCAGCTCACCACAACAGGTGCCTGGGGAACTGTTTTTT. This gives the protein CASSPQQVPGELFF.

The V gene is TRBV6-1, the J gene TRBJ2-3, with 7 bases identical to TRBD2. Trimming cost V 4 bases and J 4 bases; bases outside gene matches: 5. Germline loops: CDR1 MNHNS, CDR2 SASEGT. The CDR3 loop spans 14 amino acids. CDR3 residues: CASSVAGVSDTQYF. The CDR3, as DNA: TGTGCCAGCAGTGTCGCGGGAGTGTCAGATACGCAGTATTTT.

The gene calls are TRBV11-2 and TRBJ2-2; D not certain. V was cut by 4 bases and J by 8 bases, with 8 bases left in between. The CDR3 runs 12 residues. In germline, CDR1 is SGHAT, CDR2 FQNNGV. CDR3 nucleotides: TGTGCCAGCAGCTCCGTCACTGGGGAGCTGTTTTTT. Protein product: CASSSVTGELFF.

This clone was counted once. DNA for the CDR3: TGCGCCAGCAGTGCGGGTGGTGGAGGAAGTGAAGCTTTCTTT. As protein: CASSAGGGGSEAFF. The chain is built from TRBV10-2 and TRBJ1-1; D not resolved. CDR3 length: 14 amino acids. The germline CDR1 and CDR2 sequences are WSHSY and SAAADI. V lost 4 bases and J lost 7, with 16 bases in between.

This rearrangement joins TRBV9 to TRBJ2-2, with 8 bases aligning to TRBD1. From germline, CDR1 is SGDLS and CDR2 YYNGEE. V shed 6 bases, J shed 6 bases, and the junction held 16 bases outside the gene matches. This CDR3 has 17 residues. CDR3 in amino acids: CASTRLPGQGSAGELFF. The CDR3, as DNA: TGTGCCAGCACCCGGTTACCAGGACAGGGTTCGGCCGGGGAGCTGTTTTTT. The full variable domain, its missing parts supplied by reference TRBV9 and TRBJ2-2, is DSGVTQTPKHLITATGQRVTLRCSPRSGDLSVYWYQQSLDQGLQFLIQYYNGEERAKGNILERFSAQQFPDLHSELNLSSLELGDSALYFCASTRLPGQGSAGELFFGEGSRLTVL.

This clone showed up just a few times. The gene calls are TRBV6-5 and TRBJ2-3; D is possibly TRBD2 (6 bases). V lost 6 bases and J 0 bases, leaving 10 bases between the germline ends. This CDR3 has 14 residues. CDR1 and CDR2 (germline): MNHEY, SVGAGI. The CDR3 nucleotides are TGTGCCAGCAGAAGAAGCGGGAGCACAGATACGCAGTATTTT. Amino acids: CASRRSGSTDTQYF.

This clone was detected once. This chain connects TRBV7-9 to TRBJ1-1, with TRBD1 matching 11 bases. Trimming removed 5 bases from V and 3 bases from J; junction bases left unmatched: 11. This CDR3 is 17 amino acids long. Per the germline V gene, CDR1 is SEHNR and CDR2 is FQNEAQ (reference sequence). The CDR3 bases are TGTGCCAGCAGCCCCAGGTGGACAGGGGGCGCGGACACTGAAGCTTTCTTT. This sequence encodes CASSPRWTGGADTEAFF.

V and J are TRBV4-3 and TRBJ2-1; D remains ambiguous. Germline V CDR1 and CDR2: LGHNA, YSLEER. The CDR3 extends over 17 amino acids. The V and J ends lost 2 bases and 2 bases respectively, with 16 bases between them. The CDR3 loop reads CASSQIETTPPYNEQFF. The CDR3 DNA sequence: TGCGCCAGCAGCCAAATAGAGACGACTCCCCCCTACAATGAGCAGTTCTTC.

About this clone itself: Sequence at one end of the junction differs from germline and may be a read error. The chain combines TRBV7-7 with TRBJ2-2; the D gene is possibly TRBD1 (5 bases). The germline V gene encodes CDR1 SSHAT and CDR2 FNYEAQ (reference sequence). The CDR3 sequence is 13 residues long. In DNA form, the CDR3 reads TGTGCTAGCAGCTCCATTAGGGGCGGGGAGCTGTTTTTT. Protein: CASSSIRGGELFF.

The J gene is TRBJ2-2, the V gene TRBV7-9; TRBD1 agrees at 7 bases. CDR1 SEHNR and CDR2 FQNEAQ come from the germline V gene (reference sequence). V lost 1 base to trimming and J lost 4 bases; unmatched junction nucleotides: 15. CDR3 length: 19 residues. This CDR3 reads CASSLGFWDSQIVTGELFF. CDR3 nucleotide sequence: TGTGCCAGCAGCTTAGGCTTTTGGGACAGCCAGATTGTCACCGGGGAGCTGTTTTTT.

The rearrangement uses TRBV29-1 and TRBJ1-2, with D possibly being TRBD1 (6 bases). The germline V gene encodes CDR1 SQVTM and CDR2 ANQGSEA. Between the trimmed V and J ends, which lost 6 bases and 8 bases, there was a span of 13 bases. This CDR3 region has 11 residues. The CDR3 nucleotides are TGCAGCGTGGCCCTCAGGGGAGGCTACACCTTC. This gives the protein CSVALRGGYTF. The whole variable domain, filled in from reference TRBV29-1 and TRBJ1-2, reads SAVISQKPSRDICQRGTSLTIQCQVDSQVTMMFWYRQQPGQSLTLIATANQGSEATYESGFVIDKFPISRPNLTFSTLTVSNMSPEDSSIYLCSVALRGGYTFGSGTRLTVV.

The chain couples TRBV19 to TRBJ2-7, with TRBD1 matching over 12 bases. V was pared by 3 bases and J by 6 bases, with 3 bases of the junction left unmatched. This CDR3 comprises 14 residues. Germline V gene data show CDR1 as LNHDA and CDR2 as SQIVND (reference sequence). As DNA, the CDR3 is TGTGCCAGTAGTATCCGGGACAGGGGGCCCGAGCAGTACTTC. As protein: CASSIRDRGPEQYF.

V usage is TRBV7-9 and J usage is TRBJ2-7; TRBD1 is a possible D gene (6 bases). Per the germline V gene, CDR1 is SEHNR and CDR2 is FQNEAQ (reference sequence). With 6 bases removed from V and 6 bases from J, the gap between germline ends came to 18 bases. The CDR3 is 14 residues long. As DNA, the CDR3 is TGTGCCAGCAGGCCCCCAGGGGAAACAGGCGAGCAGTACTTC. This gives the protein CASRPPGETGEQYF.

V and J are TRBV5-4 and TRBJ2-2, with 7 bases identical to TRBD2. Germline CDR1 is SGHNT and CDR2 is YYREEE (reference sequence). This CDR3 is 16 amino acids long. V lost 0 bases and J lost 4; bases outside the gene matches: 6. The CDR3 sequence is CASSLDGGRGTGELFF. The CDR3 DNA is TGTGCCAGCAGCTTGGATGGCGGGAGAGGCACCGGGGAGCTGTTTTTT.

The chain employs TRBV30 and TRBJ2-7; D may be TRBD2 (5 bases). There are 12 residues in the CDR3. V gave up 2 bases and J gave up 5 bases, with 10 bases separating them. Germline V gene data show CDR1 as GTSNPN and CDR2 as SVGIG (reference sequence). CDR3 sequence (DNA): TGTGCCTGGAGTACCGGGATCAACGAGCAGTACTTC. Translated: CAWSTGINEQYF.

The genes are TRBV6-6 and TRBJ2-7; TRBD1 agrees at 8 bases. Unmatched junction bases numbered 7, after V lost 6 bases and J lost 3 bases. The CDR3 runs to 14 residues. Per the germline V gene, CDR1 is MNHNY and CDR2 is SVGAGI (reference sequence). This CDR3 reads CASSYRDRYYEQYF. CDR3 sequence (DNA): TGTGCCAGCAGCTACCGGGACAGGTACTACGAGCAGTACTTC.

V gene TRBV7-2 combines with J gene TRBJ2-3, with 7 bases aligning to TRBD1. Germline V gene data show CDR1 as SGHTA and CDR2 as FQGNSA. V lost 5 bases, J lost 1 base, and 3 bases stayed unmatched. This CDR3 is built from 14 residues. CDR3 region: CASSRDRRTDTQYF. The CDR3 bases are TGTGCCAGCAGCCGGGACAGACGCACAGATACGCAGTATTTT.

The gene calls are TRBV28 and TRBJ1-4; D perhaps matches TRBD1 (6 bases). CDR3 size: 16 residues. CDR1 is MDHEN, CDR2 SYDVKM, per germline. V lost 5 bases and J 9 bases, leaving 22 bases between the germline ends. CDR3 nucleotide sequence: TGTGCCAGCAGTATACCATCGGGGGGGCTAGGTAAAAAACTGTTTTTT. Its translation is CASSIPSGGLGKKLFF.